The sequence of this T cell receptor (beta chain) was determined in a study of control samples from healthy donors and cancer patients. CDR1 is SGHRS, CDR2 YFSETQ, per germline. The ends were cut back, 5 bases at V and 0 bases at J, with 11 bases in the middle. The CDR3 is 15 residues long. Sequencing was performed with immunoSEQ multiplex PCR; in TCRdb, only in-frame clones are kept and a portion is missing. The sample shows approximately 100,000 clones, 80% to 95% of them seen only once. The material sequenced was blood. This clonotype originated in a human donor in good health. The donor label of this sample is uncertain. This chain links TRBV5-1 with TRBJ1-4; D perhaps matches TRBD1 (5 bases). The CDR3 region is CASREQVATNEKLFF. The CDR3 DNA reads TGCGCCAGCAGAGAACAGGTCGCAACTAATGAAAAACTGTTTTTT. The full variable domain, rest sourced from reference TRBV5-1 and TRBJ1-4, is KAGVTQTPRYLIKTRGQQVTLSCSPISGHRSVSWYQQTPGQGLQFLFEYFSETQRNKGNFPGRFSGRQFSNSRSEMNVSTLELGDSALYLCASREQVATNEKLFFGSGTQLSVL.